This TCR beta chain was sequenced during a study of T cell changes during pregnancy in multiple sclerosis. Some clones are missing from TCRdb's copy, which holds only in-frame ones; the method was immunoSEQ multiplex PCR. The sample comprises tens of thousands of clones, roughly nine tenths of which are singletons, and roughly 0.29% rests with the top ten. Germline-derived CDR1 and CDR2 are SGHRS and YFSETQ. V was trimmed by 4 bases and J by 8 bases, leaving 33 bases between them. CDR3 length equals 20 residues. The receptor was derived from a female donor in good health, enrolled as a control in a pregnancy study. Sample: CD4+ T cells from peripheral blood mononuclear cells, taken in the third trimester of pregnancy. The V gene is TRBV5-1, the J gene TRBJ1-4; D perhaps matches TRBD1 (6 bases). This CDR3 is CASSQGLTGSSGRWGEKLFF. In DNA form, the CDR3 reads TGCGCCAGCAGCCAAGGACTTACAGGGTCGTCCGGTCGGTGGGGCGAAAAACTGTTTTTT.